The rows below give T cell receptor beta chains drawn from one sample of a study of cytomegalovirus exposure and HLA in healthy donors. Clones were sequenced by immunoSEQ multiplex PCR, and TCRdb holds only the in-frame ones, with some missing. The table includes 150,000 to 200,000 clones, roughly 80% detected once. The sequenced material came from PBMCs. The receptors stem from a female donor in good health and CMV-seronegative. CDR3s include the opening cysteine and the closing phenylalanine or tryptophan. D genes are given only for firm matches. Some rows have no size entry. The others give once, few or many, or a class for an expanded clone.

V gene	clone size	J gene	D gene	CDR3 protein	CDR3 DNA
TRBV6-6	.	TRBJ2-7	.	CASSPVSSSYEQYF	TGTGCCAGCAGCCCCGTCTCGAGCTCCTACGAGCAGTACTTC
TRBV6-1	.	TRBJ1-6	.	CASSGRATLNSPLHF	TGTGCCAGCAGTGGGCGGGCGACGCTTAATTCACCCCTCCACTTT
TRBV30	.	TRBJ2-7	TRBD2	CASIGTSGRAGYEQYF	TGTGCCTCAATTGGGACTAGCGGGAGGGCCGGGTACGAGCAGTACTTC
TRBV7-9	.	TRBJ2-7	.	CSSSLGEGGRRYEQYF	TGTTCCAGCAGCTTAGGTGAGGGGGGGCGTAGGTACGAGCAGTACTTC
TRBV7-3	.	TRBJ1-1	.	CASSLMEQTEAFF	TGTGCCAGCAGCTTAATGGAACAGACTGAAGCTTTCTTT
TRBV5-1	.	TRBJ2-3	.	CASSSWDTSDTQYF	TGCGCCAGCAGCTCCTGGGACACCTCAGATACGCAGTATTTT
TRBV9	.	TRBJ1-3	.	CASSAGGSSGNTIYF	TGTGCCAGCAGCGCGGGGGGTTCCTCTGGAAACACCATATATTTT
TRBV5-4	.	TRBJ2-5	.	CASSLSLARQETQYF	TGTGCCAGCAGCTTGTCCCTAGCCCGCCAAGAGACCCAGTACTTC
TRBV30	.	TRBJ1-2	.	CAWIPGLTNYGYTF	TGTGCCTGGATCCCGGGACTAACTAACTATGGCTACACCTTC
TRBV30	.	TRBJ1-1	.	CASSGQRTGDTEAFF	TGTGCCTCATCCGGACAGCGCACGGGTGACACTGAAGCTTTCTTT
TRBV6-1	.	TRBJ1-2	.	CASRGTGSSYGYTF	TGTGCCAGCAGAGGAACGGGGAGCAGCTATGGCTACACCTTC
TRBV28	.	TRBJ2-5	TRBD1	CASSQLGTGDGETQHF	TGTGCCAGCAGTCAACTTGGGACAGGGGATGGAGAGACCCAGCACTTC
TRBV5-6	.	TRBJ2-1	TRBD2	CASSLGTSAYNEQFF	TGTGCCAGCAGCTTGGGGACTAGCGCATACAATGAGCAGTTCTTC
TRBV25-1	few	TRBJ1-3	.	CASSEFDRGSGNTIYF	TGTGCCAGCAGTGAATTTGATCGAGGGTCTGGAAACACCATATATTTT
TRBV7-2	.	TRBJ1-3	TRBD1	CASSPGQGGNTIYF	TGTGCCAGCAGCCCCGGACAGGGAGGAAACACCATATATTTT
TRBV5-1	.	TRBJ1-1	.	CASSFFGGDTEAFF	TGCGCCAGCAGCTTCTTTGGGGGGGACACTGAAGCTTTCTTT
TRBV5-4	.	TRBJ1-1	TRBD1	CASRQRQGNTEAFF	TGTGCCAGCAGGCAGAGACAGGGGAACACTGAAGCTTTCTTT
TRBV5-4	.	TRBJ2-1	.	CASSLHRGEIFNEQFF	TGTGCCAGCAGCTTGCATCGCGGAGAGATCTTCAATGAGCAGTTCTTC
TRBV13	few	TRBJ2-1	TRBD1	CASSFWTGGDNEQFF	TGTGCCAGCAGCTTTTGGACAGGGGGGGACAATGAGCAGTTCTTC
TRBV18	.	TRBJ2-3	.	CASSPGGDTQYF	TGTGCCAGCTCACCGGGGGGAGATACGCAGTATTTT
TRBV6-5	.	TRBJ1-4	TRBD1	CASSYGTGREKLFF	TGTGCCAGCAGTTACGGGACAGGGCGAGAAAAACTGTTTTTT
TRBV16	.	TRBJ2-3	.	CASSTIGQSTDTQYF	TGTGCCAGCAGCACTATAGGACAGAGCACAGATACGCAGTATTTT
TRBV7-9	.	TRBJ2-3	.	CASSLAAGGFTDTQYF	TGTGCCAGCAGCTTAGCGGCAGGGGGGTTCACAGATACGCAGTATTTT
TRBV18	.	TRBJ2-5	.	CASSPVPTGETQYF	TGTGCCAGCTCACCAGTCCCCACGGGAGAGACCCAGTACTTC
TRBV7-8	.	TRBJ1-3	.	CASSFGFSGNTIYF	TGTGCCAGCAGCTTCGGGTTCTCTGGAAACACCATATATTTT
TRBV5-1	.	TRBJ2-3	TRBD2	CASSLDARTSGYTDTQYF	TGCGCCAGCAGCTTGGATGCCCGGACTAGCGGCTACACAGATACGCAGTATTTT
TRBV7-3	.	TRBJ2-3	TRBD2	CASSLSTGTSLDTQYF	TGTGCCAGCAGCTTATCCACCGGGACTAGCTTAGATACGCAGTATTTT
TRBV5-8	.	TRBJ1-1	TRBD1	CASSFVLTGGWTEAFF	TGTGCCAGCAGCTTTGTCTTGACAGGGGGTTGGACTGAAGCTTTCTTT
TRBV30	.	TRBJ1-5	TRBD1	CAWSVGQTSNQPQHF	TGTGCCTGGAGTGTGGGACAGACTAGCAATCAGCCCCAGCATTTT
TRBV29-1	.	TRBJ2-7	TRBD2	CRVTSGSSYEQYF	TGCAGGGTGACTAGCGGGAGCTCCTACGAGCAGTACTTC
TRBV5-1	.	TRBJ2-1	.	CASSLDGGETNEQFF	TGCGCCAGCAGCTTGGACGGGGGAGAGACCAATGAGCAGTTCTTC
TRBV6-5	.	TRBJ1-1	.	CASSYWGVDTEAFF	TGTGCCAGCAGTTACTGGGGGGTCGACACTGAAGCTTTCTTT
TRBV7-9	few	TRBJ2-2	.	CASSLQGWELFF	TGTGCCAGCAGCTTACAGGGCTGGGAGCTGTTTTTT
TRBV5-1	.	TRBJ2-1	TRBD2	CASSAGGGSYNEQFF	TGCGCCAGCAGCGCGGGAGGGGGCTCCTACAATGAGCAGTTCTTC
TRBV2	once	TRBJ2-1	.	CASSDLGRNEQFF	TGTGCCAGCAGTGATTTGGGGAGGAATGAGCAGTTCTTC
TRBV7-2	.	TRBJ2-7	TRBD2	CASSLGGLAGVEQYF	TGTGCCAGCAGCTTAGGAGGACTAGCGGGAGTCGAGCAGTACTTC
TRBV5-1	few	TRBJ1-3	.	CASSLHSGNTIYF	TGCGCCAGCAGCTTACACTCTGGAAACACCATATATTTT
TRBV7-9	.	TRBJ2-1	.	CASSPRGGWTYNEQFF	TGTGCCAGCAGCCCAAGGGGCGGATGGACCTACAATGAGCAGTTCTTC
TRBV6-1	.	TRBJ1-4	.	CASSGEKLFF	TGTGCCAGCAGCGGTGAAAAACTGTTTTTT
TRBV27	.	TRBJ1-2	.	CASSFLPSQGLGGYTF	TGTGCCAGCAGTTTCCTTCCGTCACAGGGCTTAGGGGGCTACACCTTC
TRBV18	.	TRBJ1-5	.	CASSIGSVYSNQPQHF	TGTGCCAGCTCCATCGGGTCGGTATATAGCAATCAGCCCCAGCATTTT
TRBV7-2	.	TRBJ1-2	TRBD1	CASSFRTGEGGYTF	TGTGCCAGCAGCTTTCGGACAGGGGAGGGGGGCTACACCTTC
TRBV19	.	TRBJ1-1	.	CASSMGRSAFF	TGTGCCAGTAGTATGGGGCGATCAGCTTTCTTT
TRBV9	.	TRBJ1-6	.	CASSAGDGLNSPLHF	TGTGCCAGCAGCGCGGGGGACGGTTTGAATTCACCCCTCCACTTT
TRBV6-6	.	TRBJ1-1	.	CASSYSSNTEAFF	TGTGCCAGCAGTTACTCGTCAAACACTGAAGCTTTCTTT